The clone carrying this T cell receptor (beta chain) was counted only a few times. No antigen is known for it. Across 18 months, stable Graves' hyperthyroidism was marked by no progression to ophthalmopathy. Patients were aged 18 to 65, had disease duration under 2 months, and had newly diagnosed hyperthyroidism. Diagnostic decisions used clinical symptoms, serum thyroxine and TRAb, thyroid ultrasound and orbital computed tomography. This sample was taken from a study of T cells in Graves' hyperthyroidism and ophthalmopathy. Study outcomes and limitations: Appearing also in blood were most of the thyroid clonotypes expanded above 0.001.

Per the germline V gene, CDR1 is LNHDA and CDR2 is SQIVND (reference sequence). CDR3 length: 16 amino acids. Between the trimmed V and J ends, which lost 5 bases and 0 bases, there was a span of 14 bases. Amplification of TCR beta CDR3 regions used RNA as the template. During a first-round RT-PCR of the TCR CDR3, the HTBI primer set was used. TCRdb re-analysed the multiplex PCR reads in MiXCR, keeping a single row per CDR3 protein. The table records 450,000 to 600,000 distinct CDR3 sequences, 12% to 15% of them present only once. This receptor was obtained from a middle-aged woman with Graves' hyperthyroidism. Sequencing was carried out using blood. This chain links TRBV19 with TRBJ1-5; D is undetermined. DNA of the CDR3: TGTGCCAGTAGTCCTCGCCCAGCTTATAGCAATCAGCCCCAGCATTTT. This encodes CASSPRPAYSNQPQHF.